This TCR beta chain comes out of a study of shared clonotypes between healthy human individuals. At a deep level, the assay was run. Measured with immunoSEQ multiplex PCR; TCRdb has only the in-frame clones, and not every one. The profile covers about 1.5 million clones, with 95% to 99% appearing a single time and about 0.42% taken by the ten largest. The study, taken as a whole, reports: It was observed that roughly 5.1% of naive CD4 clonotypes were shared across several donors.

The CDR3 has 15 residues. Germline CDR1 and CDR2: SGHDN and FVKESK. After removal of 1 base from V and 5 bases from J, the junction contained 6 bases not matched to a gene. About this clone: The antigen is not known.

The rearrangement links TRBV14 to TRBJ2-7; 9 bases align to TRBD2. The clonotype was recovered from a man younger than 40 in good health. The material sequenced was naive CD4+ T cells sorted from blood. Specified subset: CD45RA+ positively selected. The CDR3 protein is CASSQVASGAHEQYF. The CDR3 coding sequence is TGTGCCAGCAGCCAAGTAGCTAGCGGGGCCCACGAGCAGTACTTC.